The 11 T cell receptor beta chains below were found in one sample sequenced in a study of blood T cells in healthy people across ages. With a J-beta primer mix and a sample-barcoded 5' primer, a second PCR ran about 7 to 11 cycles. MiXCR, applied by TCRdb to the 5' RACE reads, yields one record per CDR3 protein. Among approximately 810,000 distinct CDR3 sequences listed, around 30% were seen once. Sequences were obtained from blood. All receptors derive from a woman aged 80 or older in good health.

This clonotype was counted many times. The chain is built from TRBV29-1 and TRBJ2-3; D is possibly TRBD2 (5 bases). Trimming left V 6 bases short and J 0 bases short, with 13 bases between. Per germline, CDR1 SQVTM and CDR2 ANQGSEA. This CDR3 is 14 amino acids long. CDR3 DNA sequence: TGCAGCGTGAGGGTCGGGATTAGCACAGATACGCAGTATTTT. Protein sequence: CSVRVGISTDTQYF.

The chain is built from TRBV21-1 and TRBJ1-4; the D call of TRBD1 is as the table states it, not checked on the DNA. TRBV21-1 is a pseudogene segment. This CDR3 contains 13 residues. The CDR3 nucleotides are TGTGCCAGCAGCTCAGGGTGGGGCGAAAAACTGTTTTTT. It is translated as CASSSGWGEKLFF.

As to this clonotype: At one end the junction does not follow the germline gene, possibly because of a read error. This chain connects TRBV6-2 or TRBV6-3 to TRBJ2-1; 9 nucleotides line up with TRBD2. CDR1 and CDR2 from the germline V gene are MNHEY and SVGEGT. This CDR3 comprises 18 residues. The CDR3 reads CASSYALLAGGPYDEQFF. The CDR3, as DNA: TGTGCCAGCAGTTATGCTCTTTTGGCGGGGGGGCCCTACGATGAGCAGTTCTTC.

As to this clonotype: One end of the junction varies from germline; a read error may be responsible. This rearrangement joins TRBV5-5 to TRBJ2-5; D possibly corresponds to TRBD1 (5 bases). The J call may be mistaken, given a closer DNA end match to TRBJ2-7. The CDR3 covers 12 residues. Germline V CDR1 and CDR2: SGHKS, YYEKEE (reference sequence). The CDR3 coding sequence is TGTACCAGCAGCTTGGACACATACGAGCAGTACTTC. Translation: CTSSLDTYEQYF.

Many counts were recorded for this clonotype. The chain carries TRBV15 and TRBJ2-1; D is possibly TRBD1 (6 bases). Germline V gene lookup returns CDR1 LNHNV and CDR2 YYDKDF (reference sequence). V lost 0 bases and J 4 bases, leaving 16 bases between the germline ends. This CDR3 is 17 amino acids long. CDR3 nucleotides: TGTGCCACCAGCAGAGATCAGACAGGCAGGTTATACAATGAGCAGTTCTTC. Its protein product is CATSRDQTGRLYNEQFF.

This clonotype was seen at least ten times. Here the CDR3 DNA reads TGTGCCAGCAGTGAATCACTGGGAATGAATGGCTACACCTTC. It is translated as CASSESLGMNGYTF. The chain combines TRBV25-1 with TRBJ1-2; the D is unclear. This CDR3 region has 14 residues. Germline lookup yields CDR1 MGHDK and CDR2 SYGVNS. V lost 1 base and J lost 6, with 12 bases in between.

This clonotype has only a few counts. The V and J genes are TRBV5-6 and TRBJ1-1, with D unclear. With 0 bases removed from V and 2 bases from J, the gap between germline ends came to 11 bases. This CDR3 has 15 residues. The germline CDR1 and CDR2 sequences are SGHDT and YYEEEE. As DNA, the CDR3 is TGTGCCAGCAGCTTGGCCCGGGGATTCAACACTGAAGCTTTCTTT. Translating it yields CASSLARGFNTEAFF.

The chain couples TRBV5-1 to TRBJ2-5; 7 nucleotides agree with TRBD2. CDR3 length: 14 amino acids. Germline assignment: CDR1 SGHRS and CDR2 YFSETQ. V lost 3 bases and J lost 4; bases outside the gene matches: 6. In nucleotides, the CDR3 is TGCGCCAGCAGCTGCGAGACTAGCCGAGAGACCCAGTACTTC. Protein product: CASSCETSRETQYF.

The chain uses TRBV7-2 and TRBJ1-5; no definite D call. The germline CDR1 and CDR2 sequences are SGHTA and FQGNSA. Trimming removed 4 bases from V and 6 bases from J, with 10 bases in between. This CDR3 has 13 residues. CDR3 nucleotides: TGTGCCAGCAGCTCGCAGGTCGGTCAGCCCCAGCATTTT. Translated: CASSSQVGQPQHF.

This clonotype has a count of ten or more. The CDR3 DNA sequence: TGTGCCAGCTCACCACCCACATCGGGGGAGACCCAGTACTTC. Amino acid sequence: CASSPPTSGETQYF. The gene calls are TRBV18 and TRBJ2-5; D perhaps matches TRBD2 (5 bases). Trimming left V 0 bases short and J 5 bases short, with 10 bases between. Germline loops: CDR1 KGHSH, CDR2 LQKENI. This CDR3 region has 14 residues. The full variable domain, in which reference TRBV18 and TRBJ2-5 provide the parts outside the CDR3, is NAGVMQNPRHLVRRRGQEARLRCSPMKGHSHVYWYRQLPEEGLKFMVYLQKENIIDESGMPKERFSAEFPKEGPSILRIQQVVRGDSAAYFCASSPPTSGETQYFGPGTRLLVL.

This clonotype was detected many times. The chain has TRBV20-1 and TRBJ2-5, with D maybe TRBD2 (5 bases). Germline V lookup: CDR1 DFQATT, CDR2 SNEGSKA (reference sequence). The CDR3 is 13 amino acids. V lost 6 bases and J lost 2, with 13 bases in between. The CDR3 loop is CSAHARGQETQYF. The CDR3 nucleotides are TGCAGTGCCCATGCACGGGGACAAGAGACCCAGTACTTC.